Following are 4 T cell receptor beta chains from one sample sequenced in a study of technical replicates of blood from a handful of donors. Repertoires were generated with immunoSEQ multiplex PCR, while TCRdb's copy carries only in-frame clones and drops some. The sample carries about 84,000 clones, about 97% recorded once. The source material was T cells isolated from PBMCs. The receptors come from a human donor in good health.

With respect to this clone: Other nucleotide sequences from this sample produce the same CDR3. The genes are TRBV28 and TRBJ2-5; no firm D call. The V end lost 3 bases, the J end lost 5 bases, and 4 bases lay between the germline ends. There are 11 residues in the CDR3. Germline V gives CDR1 MDHEN, CDR2 SYDVKM. This CDR3 reads CASSFLETQYF. DNA for the CDR3: TGTGCCAGCAGTTTTCTGGAGACCCAGTACTTC.

The rearrangement links TRBV27 to TRBJ2-7; 8 nucleotides agree with TRBD1. The CDR3 extends over 14 amino acids. Germline V gene lookup returns CDR1 MNHEY and CDR2 SMNVEV (reference sequence). The V segment lost 5 bases and the J segment 3 bases; nucleotides outside the gene matches: 6. CDR3 amino acids: CASSPGQAFYEQYF. The CDR3 DNA follows: TGTGCCAGCAGTCCGGGACAGGCTTTCTACGAGCAGTACTTC.

The CDR3 region is CATLNPGQGNEQYF. CDR3 in DNA: TGTGCCACCTTAAACCCGGGACAGGGGAACGAGCAGTACTTC. V gene TRBV15 combines with J gene TRBJ2-7; 10 nucleotides agree with TRBD1. Germline values: CDR1 LNHNV, CDR2 YYDKDF (reference sequence). Trimming removed 8 bases from V and 5 bases from J; junction bases left unmatched: 9. The CDR3 consists of 14 residues.

The V gene is TRBV7-8, the J gene TRBJ2-1; TRBD2 aligns across 9 bases. The CDR3 sequence is 17 residues long. Germline CDR1 is SGHVS and CDR2 is FQNEAQ. Germline trimming cut 4 bases from V and 2 bases from J; bases unmatched to any gene: 9. DNA for the CDR3: TGTGCCAGCAGCTGGCAGGGACTAGCAGTGACCTACAATGAGCAGTTCTTC. Its translation: CASSWQGLAVTYNEQFF.